The 7 T cell receptor beta chains given below trace back to one sample, sequenced in a study of blood T cell repertoires in COVID-19. Some clones are missing from TCRdb's copy, which holds only in-frame ones; the method was immunoSEQ multiplex PCR. Of approximately 270,000 clones in the sample, more than 80% were seen once. The sample was PBMCs or T cells enriched from blood (not recorded which). The receptors originated from a woman in her 30s with acute COVID-19.

The V and J genes are TRBV19 and TRBJ2-7; weak D call: TRBD1 (5 bases). Trimming left V 10 bases short and J 0 bases short, with 16 bases between. The CDR3 totals 14 residues. Germline CDR1 and CDR2: LNHDA and SQIVND (reference sequence). CDR3 amino acids: CATRDPLDSYEQYF. The CDR3 nucleotides read TGTGCCACCAGGGATCCCTTGGACTCCTACGAGCAGTACTTC. The full variable domain, rest sourced from reference TRBV19 and TRBJ2-7, is DGGITQSPKYLFRKEGQNVTLSCEQNLNHDAMYWYRQDPGQGLRLIYYSQIVNDFQKGDIAEGYSVSREKKESFPLTVTSAQKNPTAFYLCATRDPLDSYEQYFGPGTRLTVT.

For the CDR3, the DNA is TGTGCCAGCCTAGTTGGGACAGGGAATCAGCCCCAGCATTTT. Translating it yields CASLVGTGNQPQHF. This sequence joins TRBV28 and TRBJ1-5; 9 bases fit TRBD1. The CDR3 length is 14 residues. From germline, CDR1 is MDHEN and CDR2 SYDVKM. V lost 8 bases to trimming and J lost 4 bases; unmatched junction nucleotides: 6.

The rearrangement joins TRBV28 to TRBJ2-7, with 8 bases fitting TRBD2. Germline V gene sequence: CDR1 MDHEN, CDR2 SYDVKM. V gave up 2 bases and J gave up 0 bases; unmatched junction bases: 12. The CDR3 length is 18 residues. The CDR3 sequence is CASSLGGRLAGSSYEQYF. CDR3 nucleotide sequence: TGTGCCAGCAGTTTAGGGGGCCGGCTAGCGGGTTCCTCCTACGAGCAGTACTTC.

V usage is TRBV19 and J usage is TRBJ1-5; D is possibly TRBD1 (6 bases). The germline CDR1 and CDR2 sequences are LNHDA and SQIVND (reference sequence). The V end was cut by 5 bases, the J end by 2 bases, with 13 bases between. This CDR3 region has 15 residues. Written as DNA, the CDR3 is TGTGCCAGTAGTTCTCAGGGGAGGGGCAATCAGCCCCAGCATTTT. It encodes CASSSQGRGNQPQHF.

The chain couples TRBV2 to TRBJ2-5; a possible D gene is TRBD1 (6 bases). Germline assignment: CDR1 SNHLY and CDR2 FYNNEI. The CDR3 sequence is 14 residues long. V lost 0 bases, J lost 6 bases, and 11 bases lay in between. The CDR3: CASSEAGQGKTQYF. CDR3 DNA sequence: TGTGCCAGCAGTGAAGCGGGGCAGGGGAAGACCCAGTACTTC. The whole variable domain, filled in from reference TRBV2 and TRBJ2-5, reads EPEVTQTPSHQVTQMGQEVILRCVPISNHLYFYWYRQILGQKVEFLVSFYNNEISEKSEIFDDQFSVERPDGSNFTLKIRSTKLEDSAMYFCASSEAGQGKTQYFGPGTRLLVL.

The gene calls are TRBV5-6 and TRBJ2-5; 14 bases fit TRBD2. CDR1 and CDR2 from the germline V gene are SGHDT and YYEEEE. This CDR3 has 16 amino acids. J was trimmed by 4 bases and V by 3 bases; bases with no gene match: 5. CDR3 bases: TGTGCCAGCAGCTCACAGACTAGCGGGAGGGTAGAGACCCAGTACTTC. This gives the protein CASSSQTSGRVETQYF.

The rearrangement joins TRBV2 to TRBJ1-6; D call uncertain. Trimming shortened V by 6 bases and J by 8 bases, and 8 bases separated the two germline ends. This CDR3 region has 12 residues. Looked up from germline, CDR1 is SNHLY and CDR2 is FYNNEI. CDR3 nucleotide sequence: TGTGCCAGCAGCGACTACTATTCACCCCTCCACTTT. Translated, it gives CASSDYYSPLHF.